This T cell receptor (beta chain) came from a study of blood T cell repertoires in COVID-19. Study-level background: T cells, B-cell-depleted T cells, or PBMCs supplied cDNA or gDNA.

While infection was still active, Seattle patients were enrolled and then followed longitudinally. Per the study methods: The assay estimated nucleated cells by amplifying reference gene primers. Some clones are missing from TCRdb's copy, which holds only in-frame ones; the method was immunoSEQ multiplex PCR. The V and J calls and clone size come from that table; D and trimming were worked out from the DNA. The data hold some 150,000 clones, with roughly 80% observed a single time. The germline gives CDR1 KGHSH, CDR2 LQKENI. Trimming removed 5 bases from V and 8 bases from J, with 18 bases in between. The CDR3 loop spans 14 amino acids. This clone was picked up a small number of times.

The TCR comes from a woman in her seventies with COVID-19, enrolled during active disease. The chain joins TRBV18 to TRBJ1-2; maybe TRBD1 (5 bases). The sample was peripheral blood. This CDR3 is CASSFDRPLSGYTF. CDR3 in DNA: TGTGCCAGCTCATTTGACAGACCTCTTTCCGGCTACACCTTC.